The present entry profiles one T cell receptor (beta chain) with its context. Its antigen is unidentified. Produced via immunoSEQ multiplex PCR; TCRdb's table is partial and in-frame only. Of 20,000 to 25,000 clones listed, about 71% are singletons. V lost 0 bases, J lost 4 bases, and 6 bases lay in between. CDR1 is MNHEY and CDR2 is SMNVEV in the germline V gene (reference sequence). This CDR3 is 13 amino acids long. The data originate from a study of vaccination effects on CD4 cells after COVID-19. Study results and limitations: Vaccine- and infection-induced clones showed marked clonal contraction late following vaccination.

Antigen-specific CD4+ T cell clonotypes were called by their expansion after viral peptide-pool culture in ViraFEST. Cultured cells yielded isolated CD4+ T cells after 10 to 11 days. Among the vaccine recipients, none had a prior SARS-CoV-2 infection, and nucleocapsid antibodies were negative. Half of the medium was exchanged for IL-2 medium on both days 3 and 7. V gene TRBV27 combines with J gene TRBJ1-2, with D unclear. The sequenced sample was CD4+ T cells from PBMCs cultured with HCoV-OC43 spike peptides, obtained before COVID-19 vaccination. Subset noted: HCoV-OC43 spike overlapping peptide pool stimulation. This TCR came from a human donor who received a COVID-19 vaccine. The CDR3 DNA sequence: TGTGCCAGCAGTTTATCAAGCGCCTATGGCTACACCTTC. Translating it yields CASSLSSAYGYTF.